This note documents a single T cell receptor (beta chain) sequence. The antigen remains unidentified. The germline V and J ends were trimmed by 6 bases and 3 bases, with 15 bases remaining between them. Germline V gene lookup returns CDR1 MNHEY and CDR2 SVGAGI. The CDR3 is 15 residues long. This sample was included in a study of identical twins. Study results and limitations: It was possible that invariant MAIT and iNKT cells partly confounded the zero-insertion analyses. With abundant cord blood beta clonotypes, insertions were fewer; memory repertoires showed no such pattern.

Unique molecular identifiers were present on cDNA, and template switching added a universal primer site. From the 5' RACE reads, TCRdb called clonotypes with MiXCR, one entry per CDR3 protein. Here the sample spans 350,000 to 600,000 distinct CDR3 sequences, approximately 15% being singletons. This same sample was also part of a study on yellow fever vaccine responses in identical twins.

The source material was CD4+ T cells sorted from blood. The V and J genes are TRBV6-5 and TRBJ2-1; D gene unclear. The receptor was derived from a woman aged 18-29 years in good health. For the CDR3, the DNA is TGTGCCAGCAGGTACATCGGGCAGCTCTACAATGAGCAGTTCTTC. Residues: CASRYIGQLYNEQFF.